The 9 T cell receptor beta chains listed next were all sequenced from one sample in a study of radiation and T cells in renal cell carcinoma. Some clones are missing from TCRdb's copy, which holds only in-frame ones; the method was immunoSEQ multiplex PCR. The table includes 150,000 to 200,000 clones, approximately 90% detected once. Described time point: blood 4 weeks post-SBRT, at nephrectomy. Described treatment: 15 Gy SBRT to primary tumor, nephrectomy 4 weeks later. The sample in question was blood, obtained from a patient whose treatment included radiotherapy and nephrectomy. The receptor set was obtained from a woman aged 45-65 years with renal cell carcinoma.

The chain carries TRBV23-1 and TRBJ2-3; D might be TRBD2 (6 bases). TRBV23-1 is an ORF; its function is uncertain. CDR3 size: 16 residues. Trimming took 0 bases from V and 7 from J, leaving 17 bases between them. The CDR3 loop reads CASSQSGGEVVNTQYF. The CDR3 nucleotides read TGCGCCAGCAGTCAATCGGGCGGGGAAGTCGTAAATACGCAGTATTTT.

This chain links TRBV5-1 with TRBJ2-7; the D call may be TRBD1 or TRBD2 (6 bases each). This CDR3 contains 14 residues. In germline, CDR1 is SGHRS, CDR2 YFSETQ. V was trimmed by 0 bases and J by 7 bases, leaving 14 bases between them. CDR3 loop: CASSLGGTMREQYF. CDR3 DNA sequence: TGCGCCAGCAGCTTGGGCGGGACAATGCGGGAGCAGTACTTC.

This clone was seen only once. The chain joins TRBV19 to TRBJ1-5; D is unclear. The V end was cut by 5 bases, the J end by 9 bases, with 11 bases between. Per germline, CDR1 LNHDA and CDR2 SQIVND (reference sequence). CDR3 length equals 12 residues. CDR3 loop: CASSPRLLPQHF. The DNA of the CDR3 is TGTGCCAGTAGTCCGCGGCTTCTGCCCCAGCATTTT.

The chain couples TRBV11-1 to TRBJ2-3; D is unresolved. CDR3 size: 17 residues. V was shortened by 4 bases and J by 2 bases, with 19 bases between the two germline ends. From germline, CDR1 is SGHAT and CDR2 FQDESV (reference sequence). CDR3 bases: TGTGCCAGCAGCTCTACCGACCCACTCGACACCACAGATACGCAGTATTTT. It yields the protein CASSSTDPLDTTDTQYF.

The chain carries TRBV5-1 and TRBJ2-3; 10 nucleotides match TRBD1. Germline V gene sequence: CDR1 SGHRS, CDR2 YFSETQ. V gave up 2 bases and J gave up 2 bases; unmatched junction bases: 5. This CDR3 has 16 residues. CDR3 protein: CASSFSGTGATDTQYF. Written as DNA, the CDR3 is TGCGCCAGCAGCTTCTCAGGGACAGGGGCCACAGATACGCAGTATTTT.

The chain links TRBV5-1 to TRBJ2-5; TRBD1 is a possible D gene (6 bases). CDR3 length equals 15 residues. With 6 bases removed from V and 1 base from J, the gap between germline ends came to 16 bases. Germline values: CDR1 SGHRS, CDR2 YFSETQ. The CDR3 nucleotides read TGCGCCAGCAAACGTGCAGGGGACCCCCAAGAGACCCAGTACTTC. Encoded protein: CASKRAGDPQETQYF.

V usage is TRBV5-1 and J usage is TRBJ1-2; D ambiguous. V shed 0 bases and J shed 3 bases, with 9 bases lying between them. The CDR3 totals 14 residues. Germline V gene sequence: CDR1 SGHRS, CDR2 YFSETQ. The CDR3, as DNA: TGCGCCAGCAGCTTGGTCGGGAACGACTATGGCTACACCTTC. It translates to CASSLVGNDYGYTF.

The chain links TRBV9 to TRBJ2-2; 7 positions match TRBD1. The V gene's germline CDR1 is SGDLS and CDR2 YYNGEE. CDR3 size: 14 residues. V shed 0 bases, J shed 6 bases, and the junction held 2 bases outside the gene matches. CDR3 bases: TGTGCCAGCAGCGTAGGACAGGGCTCCGGGGAGCTGTTTTTT. This codes for CASSVGQGSGELFF.

This clone was detected once. This chain joins TRBV28 and TRBJ2-7; tentative D call: TRBD1 (6 bases). The CDR3 has 13 amino acids. V shed 6 bases and J shed 6 bases, with 15 bases lying between them. The germline V gene has CDR1 MDHEN and CDR2 SYDVKM. CDR3 protein: CASRIQGFGEQYF. CDR3 in DNA: TGTGCCAGCAGGATACAGGGTTTTGGCGAGCAGTACTTC.